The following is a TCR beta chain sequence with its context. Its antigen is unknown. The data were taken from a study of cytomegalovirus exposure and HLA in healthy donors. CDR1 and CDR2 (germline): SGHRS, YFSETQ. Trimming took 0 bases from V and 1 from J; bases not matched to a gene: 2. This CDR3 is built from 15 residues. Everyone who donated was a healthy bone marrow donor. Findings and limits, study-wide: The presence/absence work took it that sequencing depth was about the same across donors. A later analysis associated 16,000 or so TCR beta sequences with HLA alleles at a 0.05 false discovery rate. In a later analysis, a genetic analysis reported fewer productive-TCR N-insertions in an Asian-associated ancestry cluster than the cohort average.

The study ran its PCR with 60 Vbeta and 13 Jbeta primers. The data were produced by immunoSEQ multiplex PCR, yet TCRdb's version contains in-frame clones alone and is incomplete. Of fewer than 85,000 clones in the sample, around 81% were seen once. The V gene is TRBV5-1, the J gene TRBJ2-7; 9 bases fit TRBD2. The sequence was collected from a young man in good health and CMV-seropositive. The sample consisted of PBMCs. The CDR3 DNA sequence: TGCGCCAGCAGCTTGGGAGCGGGAGGATCCTACGAGCAGTACTTC. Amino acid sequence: CASSLGAGGSYEQYF.